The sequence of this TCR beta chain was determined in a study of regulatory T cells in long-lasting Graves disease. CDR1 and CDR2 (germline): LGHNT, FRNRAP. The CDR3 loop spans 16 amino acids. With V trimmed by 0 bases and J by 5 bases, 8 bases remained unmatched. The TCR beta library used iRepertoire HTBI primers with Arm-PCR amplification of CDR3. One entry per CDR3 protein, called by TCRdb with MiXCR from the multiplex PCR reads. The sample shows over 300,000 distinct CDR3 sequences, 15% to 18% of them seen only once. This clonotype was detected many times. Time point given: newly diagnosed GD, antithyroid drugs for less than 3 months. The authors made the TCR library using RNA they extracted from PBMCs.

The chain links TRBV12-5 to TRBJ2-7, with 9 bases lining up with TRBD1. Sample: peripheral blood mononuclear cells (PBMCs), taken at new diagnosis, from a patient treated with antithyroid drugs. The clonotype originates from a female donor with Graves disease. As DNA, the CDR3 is TGTGCTAGTGGTTTGGTACCTCAGGACAGGGGCGACGAGCAGTACTTC. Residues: CASGLVPQDRGDEQYF.